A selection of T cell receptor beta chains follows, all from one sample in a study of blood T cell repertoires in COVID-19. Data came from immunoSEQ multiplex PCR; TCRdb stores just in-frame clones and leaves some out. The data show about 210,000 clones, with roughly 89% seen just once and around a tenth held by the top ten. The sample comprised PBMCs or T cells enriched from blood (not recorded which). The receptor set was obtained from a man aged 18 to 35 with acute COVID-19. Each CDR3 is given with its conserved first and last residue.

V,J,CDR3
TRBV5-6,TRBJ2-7,CASTGTGNYEQYF
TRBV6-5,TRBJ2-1,CASRVSGRSYNEQFF
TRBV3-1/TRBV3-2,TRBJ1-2,CASSPGTGSRDGYTF
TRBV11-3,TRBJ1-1,CASSPQDRAGGNTEAFF
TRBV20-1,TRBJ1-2,CSASGRTTANYGYTF
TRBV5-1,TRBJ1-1,CASSWGTNEAFF
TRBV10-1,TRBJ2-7,CASSAGTGGLYEQYF
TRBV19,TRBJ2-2,CASSIEGVRTGELFF
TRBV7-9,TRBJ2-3,CASSLDQRRDTDTQYF
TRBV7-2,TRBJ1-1,CASSTRQGAGTEAFF
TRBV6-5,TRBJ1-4,CASSYSQGREKLFF
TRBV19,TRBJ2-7,CASRDRESSYEQYF
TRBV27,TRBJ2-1,CASSFAASSYNEQFF
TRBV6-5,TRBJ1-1,CASSRQEMTEAFF
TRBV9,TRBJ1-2,CASSDPWTGKGYTF
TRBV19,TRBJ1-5,CASSIAMDRINQPQHF